These 4 T cell receptor beta chains came from one sample sequenced in a study of blood T cell repertoires in COVID-19. Measured with immunoSEQ multiplex PCR; TCRdb has only the in-frame clones, and not every one. The sample lists roughly 88,000 clones, 70% to 90% occurring once. Input material: peripheral blood. These receptors were collected from a woman aged 55-70 years with COVID-19, enrolled during active disease.

The V and J genes are TRBV10-3 and TRBJ1-6; D might be TRBD1 (6 bases). Germline lookup yields CDR1 ENHRY and CDR2 SYGVKD. The CDR3 length is 15 residues. V lost 3 bases and J 7 bases, leaving 13 bases between the germline ends. CDR3 bases: TGTGCCATCAGTGATCCAGGGGAGAACAATTCACCCCTCCACTTT. It specifies CAISDPGENNSPLHF.

This chain joins TRBV5-6 and TRBJ1-2, with 9 bases fitting TRBD1. This CDR3 contains 15 residues. The trim removed 2 bases at V and 4 bases at J, leaving 6 bases unmatched. Germline V gives CDR1 SGHDT, CDR2 YYEEEE. The CDR3 bases are TGTGCCAGCAGCTTTGGCGGGACAGGGTTCTATGGCTACACCTTC. Its protein product is CASSFGGTGFYGYTF.

The V and J genes are TRBV6-2 or TRBV6-3 and TRBJ1-1, with D unresolved. The CDR3 runs to 12 residues. Germline V gene data show CDR1 as MNHEY and CDR2 as SVGEGT. Trimming left V 6 bases short and J 6 bases short, with 11 bases between. The CDR3 is CASSAGWAEAFF. As DNA, the CDR3 is TGTGCCAGCAGCGCCGGGTGGGCTGAAGCTTTCTTT.

A remark on this clone: An end of the junction does not agree with germline; a read error may underlie this. The CDR3 nucleotides are TGTGCCAGCACCTTAGCGGGGGCCGGATTCACAGATACGCAGTATTTT. This translates into CASTLAGAGFTDTQYF. This chain connects TRBV7-8 to TRBJ2-3; 9 positions match TRBD2. The CDR3 is 16 residues long. Per the germline V gene, CDR1 is SGHVS and CDR2 is FQNEAQ.